A single sample gave rise to the 3 T cell receptor beta chains below, sequenced in a study of T cells in Graves' hyperthyroidism and ophthalmopathy. TCR beta CDR3 regions were amplified from RNA transcripts. HTBI primers drove first-round RT-PCR of the TCR CDR3. From the multiplex PCR reads, TCRdb called clonotypes with MiXCR, one entry per CDR3 protein. This table holds around 420,000 distinct CDR3 sequences, 15% to 19% found once. The specimen sequenced was blood. Every receptor here comes from a woman under 30 with Graves' hyperthyroidism.

This clonotype was recorded many times. The chain combines TRBV3-1 with TRBJ2-5, with 7 bases matching TRBD2. The germline CDR1 and CDR2 sequences are LGHDT and YNNKEL (reference sequence). The CDR3 is made up of 15 amino acids. The V gene end was trimmed by 0 bases and the J gene end by 2 bases; junction bases not matched to a gene: 3. The CDR3 loop is CASSQDRLAQETQYF. CDR3 DNA: TGTGCCAGCAGCCAAGATCGACTAGCTCAAGAGACCCAGTACTTC.

This clonotype was seen many times. This chain links TRBV2 with TRBJ1-6, with 9 bases matching TRBD1. Germline CDR1 reads SNHLY; CDR2 reads FYNNEI. The CDR3 covers 15 residues. With 7 bases clipped from V and 7 bases from J, the junction kept 8 bases outside the gene matches. The DNA for the CDR3 is TGTGCCAGCATGCGATGGGGACAGGGAAATTCACCCCTCCACTTT. It codes for CASMRWGQGNSPLHF.

This clonotype has at least ten counts. The chain recombines TRBV29-1 with TRBJ2-3; D gene uncertain. The germline gives CDR1 SQVTM, CDR2 ANQGSEA. Trimming took off 7 bases at V and 6 bases at J, with 20 bases between the two ends. This CDR3 has 14 amino acids. The CDR3 loop is CSATDPGSFDTQYF. The CDR3 coding sequence is TGCAGCGCCACGGACCCAGGATCGTTTGATACGCAGTATTTT.